The present TCR beta chain was sequenced within a study of shared clonotypes between healthy human individuals. V lost 9 bases and J 0 bases, leaving 6 bases between the germline ends. Germline values: CDR1 MNHNS, CDR2 SASEGT. The CDR3 sequence is 13 residues long. Ten immunoSEQ deep assay plates held the unsorted PBMC DNA. Data came from immunoSEQ multiplex PCR; TCRdb stores just in-frame clones and leaves some out. The sample consists of more than 450,000 clones, around 74% of them appearing once. A few counts support this clone. This chain uses TRBV6-1 with TRBJ2-6; D unresolved. The clonotype originates from a woman in her forties in good health. Some clones in this sample may be carry-over from other donors' samples. The source material was PBMCs. DNA of the CDR3: TGTGCCAGTTCGACCTCTGGGGCCAACGTCCTGACTTTC. Encoded protein: CASSTSGANVLTF.